Presented here are 6 T cell receptor beta chains from one specimen sequenced in a study of shared clonotypes between healthy human individuals. Positively selected for CCR7, the CD45RO-negative cells used as naive CD8 cells excluded terminally differentiated effector memory CD45RA+ cells. Repertoires were generated with immunoSEQ multiplex PCR, while TCRdb's copy carries only in-frame clones and drops some. The sample records fewer than 1 million clones, approximately 97% being singletons. Sequencing input: naive CD8+ T cells sorted from blood. The receptors originated from a man between 25 and 39 years old in good health.

This chain connects TRBV14 to TRBJ2-1; no definite D call. Trimming cost V 4 bases and J 8 bases, with 9 bases left between them. In germline, CDR1 is SGHDN, CDR2 FVKESK. This CDR3 contains 12 residues. Here the CDR3 reads CASSLLRDEQFF. The CDR3 coding sequence is TGTGCCAGCAGCCTCTTGAGAGATGAGCAGTTCTTC.

The chain joins TRBV13 to TRBJ2-1; 7 bases line up with TRBD1. V trimming: 5 bases; J trimming: 8 bases; junction bases outside the gene matches: 6. The CDR3 consists of 13 residues. Germline V lookup: CDR1 PRHDT, CDR2 FYEKMQ (reference sequence). This CDR3 is CASSLDREHEQFF. For the CDR3, the DNA is TGTGCCAGCAGCCTCGACAGGGAACATGAGCAGTTCTTC.

The rearrangement links TRBV7-9 to TRBJ1-1; possible D gene TRBD1, 5 bases. Trimming cost V 3 bases and J 0 bases, with 20 bases left between them. Germline values: CDR1 SEHNR, CDR2 FQNEAQ (reference sequence). The CDR3 is 18 residues long. CDR3 DNA: TGTGCCAGCAGCTTTCTCGGGGCAAAGGATTTTTTGAACACTGAAGCTTTCTTT. Translating it yields CASSFLGAKDFLNTEAFF.

The V gene is TRBV2, the J gene TRBJ1-2, with 9 bases matching TRBD1. The CDR3 extends over 15 amino acids. The V gene end was trimmed by 6 bases and the J gene end by 2 bases; junction bases not matched to a gene: 7. Germline lookup yields CDR1 SNHLY and CDR2 FYNNEI. CDR3 residues: CASRIGTGKNYGYTF. The CDR3 nucleotides read TGTGCCAGCAGAATAGGGACAGGGAAGAACTATGGCTACACCTTC.

The chain joins TRBV7-9 to TRBJ2-7; D is unresolved. The length of the CDR3 is 15 residues. The V end lost 1 base, the J end lost 0 bases, and 10 bases lay between the germline ends. Germline V gene sequence: CDR1 SEHNR, CDR2 FQNEAQ (reference sequence). CDR3 protein: CASSLGQYPSYEQYF. CDR3 in DNA: TGTGCCAGCAGCTTAGGCCAATACCCCTCCTACGAGCAGTACTTC. The variable domain in full, with the rest retrieved from reference TRBV7-9 and TRBJ2-7, is DTGVSQNPRHKITKRGQNVTFRCDPISEHNRLYWYRQTLGQGPEFLTYFQNEAQLEKSRLLSDRFSAERPKGSFSTLEIQRTEQGDSAMYLCASSLGQYPSYEQYFGPGTRLTVT.

The V and J genes are TRBV27 and TRBJ2-7; unclear D gene. This CDR3 has 11 residues. V was trimmed by 4 bases and J by 6 bases, leaving 7 bases between them. Looked up from germline, CDR1 is MNHEY and CDR2 is SMNVEV (reference sequence). The CDR3 sequence is CASSSTGEQYF. The CDR3 DNA is TGTGCCAGCAGTTCTACGGGCGAGCAGTACTTC.